A single sample is the source of the 3 T cell receptor beta chains below, sequenced in a study of blood T cell repertoires in COVID-19. Only in-frame clones appear in the TCRdb table, and some are missing; sequencing was by immunoSEQ multiplex PCR. Here the sample spans some 150,000 clones, around 83% being singletons. Input material: peripheral blood. The receptors come from a human donor in a cohort sampled during active COVID-19.

This sequence joins TRBV27 and TRBJ2-2, with 13 positions matching TRBD2. From germline, CDR1 is MNHEY and CDR2 SMNVEV (reference sequence). The junction had 7 bases not matched to a gene; V was cut back by 6 bases and J by 6 bases. The CDR3 length is 16 residues. CDR3: CASRTSGRAKSGELFF. As DNA, the CDR3 is TGTGCCAGCAGAACTAGCGGGAGGGCCAAGTCCGGGGAGCTGTTTTTT.

In the case of this clone: Other DNA sequences of this sample code for an identical CDR3. The chain combines TRBV19 with TRBJ1-5, with D uncertain. The CDR3 length is 12 residues. Germline-derived CDR1 and CDR2 are LNHDA and SQIVND (reference sequence). V was shortened by 5 bases and J by 7 bases, with 9 bases between the two germline ends. CDR3 sequence reads: CASSLLRQPQHF. DNA of the CDR3: TGTGCCAGTAGTCTATTACGCCAGCCCCAGCATTTT. The full variable domain, with the rest looked up from reference TRBV19 and TRBJ1-5, is DGGITQSPKYLFRKEGQNVTLSCEQNLNHDAMYWYRQDPGQGLRLIYYSQIVNDFQKGDIAEGYSVSREKKESFPLTVTSAQKNPTAFYLCASSLLRQPQHFGDGTRLSIL.

This chain connects TRBV4-2 to TRBJ2-1, with 14 bases that match TRBD2. The CDR3 is 17 amino acids. V was clipped by 5 bases and J by 8 bases; unmatched bases: 11. CDR1 and CDR2 (germline): LGHNA, YNFKEQ. The CDR3 protein is CASSSGLAGADGDEQFF. The CDR3 region has the DNA TGTGCCAGCAGCTCGGGACTAGCGGGAGCAGATGGAGATGAGCAGTTCTTC.